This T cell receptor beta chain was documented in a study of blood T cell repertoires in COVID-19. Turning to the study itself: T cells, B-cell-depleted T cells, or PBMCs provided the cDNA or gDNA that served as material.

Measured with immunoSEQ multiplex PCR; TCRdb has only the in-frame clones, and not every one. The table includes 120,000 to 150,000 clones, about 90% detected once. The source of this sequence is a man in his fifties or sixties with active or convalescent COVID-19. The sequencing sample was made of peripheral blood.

CDR3 bases: TGCGCCAGCAGCCAAGAGGAGGGTTCTCACACAGATACGCAGTATTTT. It encodes CASSQEEGSHTDTQYF. This chain links TRBV4-3 with TRBJ2-3; TRBD2 is a possible D gene (6 bases). Germline values: CDR1 LGHNA, CDR2 YSLEER. The CDR3 extends over 16 amino acids. The V and J ends lost 0 bases and 2 bases respectively, with 12 bases between them.